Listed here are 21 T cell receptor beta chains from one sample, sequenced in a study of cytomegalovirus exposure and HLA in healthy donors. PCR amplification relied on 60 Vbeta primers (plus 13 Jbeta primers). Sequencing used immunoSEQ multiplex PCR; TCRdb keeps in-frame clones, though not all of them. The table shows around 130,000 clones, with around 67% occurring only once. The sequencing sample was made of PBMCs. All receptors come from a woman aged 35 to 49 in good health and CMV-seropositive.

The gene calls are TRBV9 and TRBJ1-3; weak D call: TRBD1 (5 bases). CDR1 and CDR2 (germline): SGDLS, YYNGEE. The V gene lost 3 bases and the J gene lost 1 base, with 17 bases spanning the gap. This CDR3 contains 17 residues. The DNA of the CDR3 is TGTGCCAGCAGCGAAAGACCTACAGGCATATCTGGAAACACCATATATTTT. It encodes CASSERPTGISGNTIYF.

This CDR3 reads CASSPGTGGSSEKLFF. In DNA, the CDR3 is TGTGCCAGCAGTCCCGGGACAGGGGGTTCGAGTGAAAAACTGTTTTTT. The V call is TRBV6-6, the J call TRBJ1-4; 11 bases match TRBD1. CDR1 and CDR2 (germline): MNHNY, SVGAGI (reference sequence). CDR3 length: 16 amino acids. V trimming: 5 bases; J trimming: 7 bases; junction bases outside the gene matches: 9.

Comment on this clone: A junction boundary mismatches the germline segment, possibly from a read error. CDR3 amino acids: CASSVGFGSRGNQGTQYF. CDR3 nucleotide sequence: TGTGCCAGCAGCGTGGGCTTCGGCTCTCGGGGAAATCAAGGGACCCAGTACTTC. V usage is TRBV9 and J usage is TRBJ2-5, with D tentatively TRBD2 (5 bases). The CDR3 is made up of 18 amino acids. CDR1 and CDR2 (germline): SGDLS, YYNGEE.

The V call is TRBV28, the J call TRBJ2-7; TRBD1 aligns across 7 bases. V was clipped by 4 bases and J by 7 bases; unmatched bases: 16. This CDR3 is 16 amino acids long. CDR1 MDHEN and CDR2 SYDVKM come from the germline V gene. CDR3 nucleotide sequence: TGTGCCAGCAGTTCAATAGGACAGGCGGCGCATCTTGAGCAGTACTTC. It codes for CASSSIGQAAHLEQYF. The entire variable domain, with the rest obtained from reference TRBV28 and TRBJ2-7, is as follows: DVKVTQSSRYLVKRTGEKVFLECVQDMDHENMFWYRQDPGLGLRLIYFSYDVKMKEKGDIPEGYSVSREKKERFSLILESASTNQTSMYLCASSSIGQAAHLEQYFGPGTRLTVT.

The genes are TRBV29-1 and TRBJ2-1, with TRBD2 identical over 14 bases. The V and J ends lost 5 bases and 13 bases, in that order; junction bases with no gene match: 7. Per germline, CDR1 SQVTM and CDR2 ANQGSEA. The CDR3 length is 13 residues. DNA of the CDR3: TGCAGCGTTAGGGAGACTAGCGGGGGGGAACAGTTCTTC. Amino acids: CSVRETSGGEQFF.

The DNA for the CDR3 is TGTGCCAGCAGCCAGACTATCAGCTACGAGCAGTACTTC. Residues: CASSQTISYEQYF. This sequence joins TRBV27 and TRBJ2-7; the D gene is possibly TRBD2 (5 bases). The length of the CDR3 is 13 residues. The V and J ends lost 6 bases and 3 bases respectively, with 12 bases between them. In germline, CDR1 is MNHEY, CDR2 SMNVEV (reference sequence).

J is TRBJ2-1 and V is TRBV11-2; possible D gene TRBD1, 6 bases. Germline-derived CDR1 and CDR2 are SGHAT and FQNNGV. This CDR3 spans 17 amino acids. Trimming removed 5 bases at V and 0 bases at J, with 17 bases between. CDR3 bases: TGTGCCAGCAGCACACCCCGACTCAGGGGCTCCTACAATGAGCAGTTCTTC. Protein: CASSTPRLRGSYNEQFF.

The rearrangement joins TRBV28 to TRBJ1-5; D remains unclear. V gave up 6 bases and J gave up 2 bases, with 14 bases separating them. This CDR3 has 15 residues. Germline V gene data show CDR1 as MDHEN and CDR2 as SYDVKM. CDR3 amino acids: CASRPGGLGNQPQHF. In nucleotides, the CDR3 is TGTGCCAGCAGACCGGGAGGGTTGGGCAATCAGCCCCAGCATTTT.

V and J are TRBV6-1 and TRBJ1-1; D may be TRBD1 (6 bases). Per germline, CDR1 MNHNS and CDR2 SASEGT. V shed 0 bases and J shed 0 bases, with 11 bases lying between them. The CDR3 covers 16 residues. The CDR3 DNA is TGTGCCAGCAGTGAAGCGGGGGGGCCATTGAACACTGAAGCTTTCTTT. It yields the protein CASSEAGGPLNTEAFF.

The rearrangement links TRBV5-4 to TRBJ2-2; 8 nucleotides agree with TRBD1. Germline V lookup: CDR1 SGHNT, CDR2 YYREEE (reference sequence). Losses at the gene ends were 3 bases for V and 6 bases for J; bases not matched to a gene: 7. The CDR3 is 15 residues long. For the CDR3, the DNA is TGTGCCAGCAGCTCACAGGGGGTCCTAGCCGGGGAGCTGTTTTTT. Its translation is CASSSQGVLAGELFF.

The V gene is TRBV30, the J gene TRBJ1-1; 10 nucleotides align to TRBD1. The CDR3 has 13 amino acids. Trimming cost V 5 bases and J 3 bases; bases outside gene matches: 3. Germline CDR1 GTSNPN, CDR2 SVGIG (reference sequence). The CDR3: CAWADRGYTEAFF. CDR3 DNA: TGTGCCTGGGCGGACAGGGGGTACACTGAAGCTTTCTTT. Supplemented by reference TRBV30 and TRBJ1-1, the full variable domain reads SQTIHQWPATLVQPVGSPLSLECTVEGTSNPNLYWYRQAAGRGLQLLFYSVGIGQISSEVPQNLSASRPQDRQFILSSKKLLLSDSGFYLCAWADRGYTEAFFGQGTRLTVV.

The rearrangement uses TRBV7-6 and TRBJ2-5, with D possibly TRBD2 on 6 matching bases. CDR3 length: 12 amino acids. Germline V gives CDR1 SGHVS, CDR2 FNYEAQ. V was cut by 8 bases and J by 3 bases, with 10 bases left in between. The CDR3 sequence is CASGWGEETQYF. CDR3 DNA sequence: TGTGCCAGCGGTTGGGGGGAAGAGACCCAGTACTTC. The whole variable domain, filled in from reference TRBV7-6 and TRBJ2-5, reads GAGVSQSPRYKVTKRGQDVALRCDPISGHVSLYWYRQALGQGPEFLTYFNYEAQQDKSGLPNDRFSAERPEGSISTLTIQRTEQRDSAMYRCASGWGEETQYFGPGTRLLVL.

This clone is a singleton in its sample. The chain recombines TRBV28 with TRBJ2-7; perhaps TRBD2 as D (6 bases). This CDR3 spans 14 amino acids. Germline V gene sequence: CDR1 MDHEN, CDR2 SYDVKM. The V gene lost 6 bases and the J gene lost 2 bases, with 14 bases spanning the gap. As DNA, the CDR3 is TGTGCCAGCAGGCCTACAGCGGGTCCCTACGAGCAGTACTTC. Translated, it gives CASRPTAGPYEQYF.

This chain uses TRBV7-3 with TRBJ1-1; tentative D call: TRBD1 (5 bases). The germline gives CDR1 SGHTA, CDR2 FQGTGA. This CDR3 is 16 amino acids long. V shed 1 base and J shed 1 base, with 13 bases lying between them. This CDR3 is CASSLRVGEGNTEAFF. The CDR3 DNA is TGTGCCAGCAGCTTAAGAGTAGGGGAAGGGAACACTGAAGCTTTCTTT.

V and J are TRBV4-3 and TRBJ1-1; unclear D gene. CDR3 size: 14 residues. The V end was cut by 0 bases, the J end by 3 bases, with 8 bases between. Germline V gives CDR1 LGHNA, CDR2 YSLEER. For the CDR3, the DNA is TGCGCCAGCAGCCAAGATAGCGTTTACACTGAAGCTTTCTTT. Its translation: CASSQDSVYTEAFF.

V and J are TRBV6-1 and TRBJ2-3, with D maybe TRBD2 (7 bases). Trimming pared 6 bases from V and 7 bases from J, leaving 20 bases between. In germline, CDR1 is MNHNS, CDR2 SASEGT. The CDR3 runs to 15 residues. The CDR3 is CASRSSRGGGNTQYF. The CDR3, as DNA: TGTGCCAGCAGATCTAGTAGGGGAGGGGGAAATACGCAGTATTTT.

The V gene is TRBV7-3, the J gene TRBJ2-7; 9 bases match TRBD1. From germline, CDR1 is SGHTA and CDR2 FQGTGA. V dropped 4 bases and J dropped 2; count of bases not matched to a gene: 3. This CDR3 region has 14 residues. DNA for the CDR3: TGTGCCAGCAGCTCGGGACAGGGCCCCTACGAGCAGTACTTC. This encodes CASSSGQGPYEQYF.

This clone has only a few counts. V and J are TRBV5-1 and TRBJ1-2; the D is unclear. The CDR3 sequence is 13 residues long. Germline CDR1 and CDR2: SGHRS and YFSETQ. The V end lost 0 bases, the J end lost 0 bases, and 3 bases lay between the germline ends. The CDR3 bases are TGCGCCAGCAGCTTGGCCGCTAACTATGGCTACACCTTC. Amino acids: CASSLAANYGYTF.

In DNA form, the CDR3 reads TGTGCCAGCAGCTTGCTTGGTCAGGGCCCGGAAACTTCACCCCTCCACTTT. The encoded protein is CASSLLGQGPETSPLHF. The rearrangement links TRBV5-4 to TRBJ1-6; D possibly corresponds to TRBD1 (5 bases). The ends were cut back, 1 base at V and 9 bases at J, with 20 bases in the middle. CDR1 is SGHNT, CDR2 YYREEE, per germline (reference sequence). There are 17 residues in the CDR3.

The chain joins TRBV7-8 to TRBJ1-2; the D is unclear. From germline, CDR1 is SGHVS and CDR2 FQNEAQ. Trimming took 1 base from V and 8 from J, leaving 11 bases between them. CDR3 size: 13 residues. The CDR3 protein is CASSLVAGGGYTF. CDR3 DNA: TGTGCCAGCAGCTTAGTAGCGGGAGGCGGCTACACCTTC.

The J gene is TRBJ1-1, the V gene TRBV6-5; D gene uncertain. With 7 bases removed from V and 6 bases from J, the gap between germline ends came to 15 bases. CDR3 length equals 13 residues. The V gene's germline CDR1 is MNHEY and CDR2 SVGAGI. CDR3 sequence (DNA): TGTGCCAGCACCCCCCGCCGGGGAGCTGAAGCTTTCTTT. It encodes CASTPRRGAEAFF.